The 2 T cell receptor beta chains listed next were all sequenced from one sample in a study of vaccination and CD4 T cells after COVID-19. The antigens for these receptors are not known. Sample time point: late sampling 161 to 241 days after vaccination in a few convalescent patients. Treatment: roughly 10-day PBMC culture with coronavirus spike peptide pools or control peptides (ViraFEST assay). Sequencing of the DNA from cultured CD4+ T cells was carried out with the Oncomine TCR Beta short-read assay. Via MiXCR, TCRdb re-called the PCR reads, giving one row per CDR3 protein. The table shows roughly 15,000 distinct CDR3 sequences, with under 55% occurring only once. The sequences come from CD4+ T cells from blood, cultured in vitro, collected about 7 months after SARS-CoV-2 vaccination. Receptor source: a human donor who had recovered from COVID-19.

In DNA, the CDR3 is TGCAGTGCTAGAGGAAGAACAGGGTCCGAAGAGACCCAGTACTTC. This codes for CSARGRTGSEETQYF. This sequence joins TRBV20-1 and TRBJ2-5, with a weak D call TRBD1 (6 bases). Germline lookup yields CDR1 DFQATT and CDR2 SNEGSKA (reference sequence). With 1 base removed from V and 3 bases from J, the gap between germline ends came to 15 bases. The CDR3 runs 15 residues.

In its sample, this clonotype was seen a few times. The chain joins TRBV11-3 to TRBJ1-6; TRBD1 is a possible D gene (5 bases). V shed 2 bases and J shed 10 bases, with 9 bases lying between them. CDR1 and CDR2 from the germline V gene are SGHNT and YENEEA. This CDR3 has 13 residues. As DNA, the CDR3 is TGTGCCAGCAGCTTAACGAGGGGATCACCCCTCCACTTT. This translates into CASSLTRGSPLHF.